The T cell receptor (beta chain) under discussion was sequenced for a study of Graves' ophthalmopathy and Graves' hyperthyroidism. RNA transcripts provided the template for amplifying TCR beta CDR3 regions. First-round RT-PCR relied on HTBI primers, and a second-round multiplex PCR came next. TCRdb re-analysed the multiplex PCR reads in MiXCR, keeping a single row per CDR3 protein. This table holds around 1,200,000 distinct CDR3 sequences, 36% found once. Germline values: CDR1 MNHEY, CDR2 SVGAGI. This CDR3 spans 13 amino acids. The V and J ends lost 7 bases and 3 bases respectively, with 9 bases between them. This clonotype was counted ten times or more.

V usage is TRBV6-5 and J usage is TRBJ2-2; D remains ambiguous. Sequences were obtained from peripheral blood or thyroid tissue (not recorded which). This clonotype originated in an adult man with Graves' hyperthyroidism. The CDR3 here is CASIKGHTGELFF. CDR3 sequence (DNA): TGTGCCAGCATTAAGGGTCACACCGGGGAGCTGTTTTTT.